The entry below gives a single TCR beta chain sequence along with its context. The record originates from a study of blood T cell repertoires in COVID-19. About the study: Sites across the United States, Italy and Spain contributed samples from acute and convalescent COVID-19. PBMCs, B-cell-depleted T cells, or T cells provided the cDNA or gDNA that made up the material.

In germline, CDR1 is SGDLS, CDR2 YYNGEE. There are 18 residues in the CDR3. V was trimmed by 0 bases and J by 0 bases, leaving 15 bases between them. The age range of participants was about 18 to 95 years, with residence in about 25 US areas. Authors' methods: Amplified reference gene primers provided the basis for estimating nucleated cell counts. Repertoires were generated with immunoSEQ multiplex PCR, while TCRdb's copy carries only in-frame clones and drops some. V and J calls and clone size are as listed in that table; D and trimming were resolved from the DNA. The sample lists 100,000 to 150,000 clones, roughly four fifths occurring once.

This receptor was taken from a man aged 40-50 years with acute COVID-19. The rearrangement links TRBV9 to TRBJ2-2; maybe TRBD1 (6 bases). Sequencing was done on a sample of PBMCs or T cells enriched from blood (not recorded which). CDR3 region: CASSVEALEGANTGELFF. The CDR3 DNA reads TGTGCCAGCAGCGTAGAAGCCCTTGAGGGGGCGAACACCGGGGAGCTGTTTTTT.